This T cell receptor beta chain was obtained from a study of tumor and adjacent non-tumor tissue in lung cancer. Study at large: Aged roughly 30 to 76 years, patients included under 13 men and about five women with stage I to III disease. Study findings and constraints: TCR diversity was significantly greater in tumor than normal lung tissue. Tumor repertoires had a smaller top 100 clone share than normal lung. Tumor TCR diversity, when higher, was linked to shorter survival.

RNA was extracted from bulk tissue without any cell sorting. The library came from three nested PCR rounds adapted from ARM-PCR protocols. Using its own MiXCR run on the multiplex PCR reads, TCRdb lists one record per CDR3 protein. The sample holds about 93,000 distinct CDR3 sequences, roughly 66% seen once. This clonotype occurred many times. Its antigen is not identified. The CDR3 loop spans 15 amino acids. Germline V gene lookup returns CDR1 SGHNT and CDR2 YENEEA. Trimming at V came to 3 bases and at J to 0 bases, leaving 1 base not matched to a gene. Sequenced input: lung tumor tissue. The V gene is TRBV11-3, the J gene TRBJ2-1, with 8 nucleotides matching TRBD2. The source of this sequence is a man aged 55 to 70 with non-small cell lung cancer. The CDR3 bases are TGTGCCAGCAGCTTTACTAGCGGCTCCTACAATGAGCAGTTCTTC. Protein product: CASSFTSGSYNEQFF.